These T cell receptor beta chains were read from a single sample in a study of monozygotic twins with inflammatory bowel disease. TCRdb re-analyzed the 5' RACE reads; it lists each CDR3 protein once, without DNA. This sample's table reports just over 300,000 distinct CDR3 sequences. What was sequenced was blood. Receptors originate from a human donor with ulcerative colitis or Crohn's disease, or a healthy co-twin of an affected twin (not recorded which). Both conserved end residues are part of each CDR3.

j_gene: TRBJ2-1
v_gene: TRBV5-1
CDR3aa: CASSLDEGPQFF

j_gene: TRBJ1-2
v_gene: TRBV5-6
CDR3aa: CASSRVDEGGYTF

j_gene: TRBJ2-3
v_gene: TRBV20-1
CDR3aa: CSASKIAGGGTDTQYF

j_gene: TRBJ2-7
v_gene: TRBV20-1
CDR3aa: CSAWGGRPYEQYF

j_gene: TRBJ2-1
v_gene: TRBV18
CDR3aa: CASSRSGQGTYNEQFF

j_gene: TRBJ2-4
v_gene: TRBV6-1
CDR3aa: CASRQLTGAKNIQYF

j_gene: TRBJ2-2
v_gene: TRBV5-1
CDR3aa: CASSLIAGGPSTGELFF

j_gene: TRBJ2-1
v_gene: TRBV5-1
CDR3aa: CASSPETGRVYNEQFF

j_gene: TRBJ2-7
v_gene: TRBV20-1
CDR3aa: CSASWAFSYEQYF

j_gene: TRBJ2-3
v_gene: TRBV18
CDR3aa: CASSPRAGVTDTQYF

j_gene: TRBJ2-5
v_gene: TRBV18
CDR3aa: CASSPLPQETQYF

j_gene: TRBJ2-5
v_gene: TRBV11-3
CDR3aa: CASSARRGQSRETQYF

j_gene: TRBJ1-2
v_gene: TRBV24-1
CDR3aa: CATSDPRDKGDYGYTF

j_gene: TRBJ2-7
v_gene: TRBV18
CDR3aa: CASSGLSGISDEQYF

j_gene: TRBJ2-1
v_gene: TRBV7-2
CDR3aa: CASSLELAGGGNEQFF

j_gene: TRBJ2-3
v_gene: TRBV11-2
CDR3aa: CASSRWTDTQYF

j_gene: TRBJ2-5
v_gene: TRBV6-5
CDR3aa: CASSYSERSTSGGRGTQYF

j_gene: TRBJ2-7
v_gene: TRBV20-1
CDR3aa: CSARSSNAIYEQYF

j_gene: TRBJ1-1
v_gene: TRBV6-2/TRBV6-3
CDR3aa: CASSDPGRGTEAFF

j_gene: TRBJ1-2
v_gene: TRBV25-1
CDR3aa: CASSGFSVYTF

j_gene: TRBJ2-5
v_gene: TRBV18
CDR3aa: CASSPGTTRETQYF

j_gene: TRBJ1-1
v_gene: TRBV6-1
CDR3aa: CASSEMNRGRNTEAFF

j_gene: TRBJ2-2
v_gene: TRBV5-5
CDR3aa: CASSQGHGNGELFF

j_gene: TRBJ2-7
v_gene: TRBV15
CDR3aa: CATSRVGTSGRREQYF

j_gene: TRBJ2-7
v_gene: TRBV7-9
CDR3aa: CASSLTGPYEQYF

j_gene: TRBJ2-1
v_gene: TRBV9
CDR3aa: CASSPVAGTNEQFF

j_gene: TRBJ2-1
v_gene: TRBV9
CDR3aa: CASSVLGDRYNEQFF

j_gene: TRBJ2-1
v_gene: TRBV4-3
CDR3aa: CASSPRRQGNYNEQFF

j_gene: TRBJ2-1
v_gene: TRBV30
CDR3aa: CAWSVGTGRANEQFF

j_gene: TRBJ2-1
v_gene: TRBV24-1
CDR3aa: CATRPGTGTYNEQFF

j_gene: TRBJ2-1
v_gene: TRBV24-1
CDR3aa: CATQLRNEQFF

j_gene: TRBJ1-5
v_gene: TRBV23-1
CDR3aa: CASGPSPRVRSNQPQHF

j_gene: TRBJ2-7
v_gene: TRBV10-3
CDR3aa: CAIALSLRSYEQYF

j_gene: TRBJ2-7
v_gene: TRBV3-1
CDR3aa: CASSQRMGALQYF

j_gene: TRBJ2-1
v_gene: TRBV28
CDR3aa: CASSSPSGRFNEQFF

j_gene: TRBJ2-7
v_gene: TRBV5-1
CDR3aa: CASSPPETGTDEQYF

j_gene: TRBJ2-1
v_gene: TRBV6-2/TRBV6-3
CDR3aa: CASNPAGLVYNEQFF